Below, 19 T cell receptor beta chains from the same sample are listed, as sequenced in a study of blood T cell repertoires in COVID-19. The data were produced by immunoSEQ multiplex PCR, yet TCRdb's version contains in-frame clones alone and is incomplete. The table includes 200,000 or so clones, around 90% detected once. Material: peripheral blood. These receptors were obtained from a man aged 55 to 69 who had recovered from COVID-19.

This rearrangement joins TRBV27 to TRBJ2-7, with 7 bases fitting TRBD2. The J segment lost 0 bases and the V segment lost 8 bases, leaving 7 bases of the junction unmatched. Germline lookup yields CDR1 MNHEY and CDR2 SMNVEV (reference sequence). CDR3 size: 14 residues. CDR3: CASQRQRDSYEQYF. CDR3 in DNA: TGTGCCAGCCAAAGGCAGCGGGACTCCTACGAGCAGTACTTC.

This rearrangement joins TRBV6-5 to TRBJ2-3; 8 nucleotides align to TRBD1. The V and J ends lost 5 bases and 5 bases, in that order; junction bases with no gene match: 9. Germline loops: CDR1 MNHEY, CDR2 SVGAGI. The CDR3 is 15 residues long. The CDR3 protein is CASSRRQGAVDTQYF. The CDR3 DNA follows: TGTGCCAGCAGTAGACGGCAGGGGGCCGTAGATACGCAGTATTTT.

The chain links TRBV7-9 to TRBJ1-1; the D is unclear. CDR3 length equals 12 residues. Trimming stripped 4 bases from V and 1 base from J, with 4 bases between. Germline assignment: CDR1 SEHNR and CDR2 FQNEAQ (reference sequence). The CDR3 is CASSSWNTEAFF. For the CDR3, the DNA is TGTGCCAGCAGCTCGTGGAACACTGAAGCTTTCTTT. Full variable domain (missing parts from reference TRBV7-9 and TRBJ1-1): DTGVSQNPRHKITKRGQNVTFRCDPISEHNRLYWYRQTLGQGPEFLTYFQNEAQLEKSRLLSDRFSAERPKGSFSTLEIQRTEQGDSAMYLCASSSWNTEAFFGQGTRLTVV.

V usage is TRBV2 and J usage is TRBJ1-5, with 7 bases matching TRBD1. CDR3 length: 15 amino acids. The V gene end was trimmed by 6 bases and the J gene end by 2 bases; junction bases not matched to a gene: 7. Germline V gene lookup returns CDR1 SNHLY and CDR2 FYNNEI. This CDR3 reads CASRINRGGNQPQHF. CDR3 nucleotides: TGTGCCAGCAGGATTAACAGGGGTGGCAATCAGCCCCAGCATTTT.

V and J are TRBV29-1 and TRBJ1-5; 11 bases match TRBD1. Looked up from germline, CDR1 is SQVTM and CDR2 is ANQGSEA. The CDR3 sequence is 14 residues long. V lost 4 bases and J lost 5; bases outside the gene matches: 4. The CDR3: CSVGDRGAHQPQHF. The CDR3 nucleotides are TGCAGCGTTGGGGACAGGGGGGCCCATCAGCCCCAGCATTTT.

This clone came up once. The chain recombines TRBV30 with TRBJ1-5, with D possibly matching TRBD1 (6 bases). V lost 4 bases to trimming and J lost 4 bases, with 23 bases between them. From germline, CDR1 is GTSNPN and CDR2 SVGIG (reference sequence). The CDR3 consists of 17 residues. The CDR3 protein is CAWIPGPGGKKNQPQHF. The CDR3 DNA reads TGTGCCTGGATCCCCGGGCCGGGGGGCAAGAAGAATCAGCCCCAGCATTTT.

V gene TRBV12-3 or TRBV12-4 combines with J gene TRBJ1-5, with a weak D call TRBD1 (5 bases). The CDR3 extends over 13 amino acids. V lost 5 bases, J lost 5 bases, and 10 bases lay in between. CDR3 DNA: TGTGCCAGCAGTCGGGGAGGGGATCAGCCCCAGCATTTT. It specifies CASSRGGDQPQHF.

This clone is a singleton in its sample. V usage is TRBV28 and J usage is TRBJ2-7; no firm D call. The CDR3 has 14 residues. The germline V gene has CDR1 MDHEN and CDR2 SYDVKM. V lost 3 bases, J lost 1 base, and 10 bases lay in between. In DNA, the CDR3 is TGTGCCAGCAGTTTTGTAGGCGGATCCTACGAGCAGTACTTC. This codes for CASSFVGGSYEQYF.

The chain links TRBV29-1 to TRBJ2-3; 8 positions match TRBD2. The CDR3 is 15 amino acids. Trimming took 5 bases from V and 1 from J; bases not matched to a gene: 8. CDR1 is SQVTM and CDR2 is ANQGSEA in the germline V gene. CDR3 sequence: CSVTPPGGGTDTQYF. The CDR3 coding sequence is TGCAGCGTTACCCCACCCGGGGGGGGCACAGATACGCAGTATTTT.

This rearrangement joins TRBV5-6 to TRBJ2-3; TRBD2 agrees at 13 bases. This CDR3 has 16 residues. CDR1 and CDR2 (germline): SGHDT, YYEEEE. With 2 bases clipped from V and 5 bases from J, the junction kept 5 bases outside the gene matches. The CDR3 DNA reads as TGTGCCAGCAGCTTACCACTAGCGGGGGGGCGAGATACGCAGTATTTT. Amino acids: CASSLPLAGGRDTQYF.

The chain combines TRBV6-4 with TRBJ1-2, with 7 nucleotides matching TRBD1. The CDR3 runs to 14 residues. V gave up 6 bases and J gave up 8 bases; unmatched junction bases: 12. The germline V gene encodes CDR1 MRHNA and CDR2 SNTAGT. The CDR3 nucleotides are TGTGCCAGCAGCCCCAACACAGGGGTGCGAGGCTACACCTTC. Its translation is CASSPNTGVRGYTF.

The CDR3 DNA is TGTGCCACCAGCAGGCCGGACAGGGTCACTGAAGCTTTCTTT. Its protein is CATSRPDRVTEAFF. V is TRBV15 and J is TRBJ1-1, with TRBD1 matching over 8 bases. The germline gives CDR1 LNHNV, CDR2 YYDKDF (reference sequence). The CDR3 spans 14 residues. V lost 3 bases and J lost 4; bases outside the gene matches: 4. The whole variable domain, filled in from reference TRBV15 and TRBJ1-1, reads DAMVIQNPRYQVTQFGKPVTLSCSQTLNHNVMYWYQQKSSQAPKLLFHYYDKDFNNEADTPDNFQSRRPNTSFCFLDIRSPGLGDTAMYLCATSRPDRVTEAFFGQGTRLTVV.

The V gene is TRBV28, the J gene TRBJ2-4; 9 bases agree with TRBD1. J was trimmed by 2 bases and V by 6 bases; bases with no gene match: 5. Per the germline V gene, CDR1 is MDHEN and CDR2 is SYDVKM. The CDR3 totals 15 residues. CDR3 protein: CASRTDRGSKNIQYF. The CDR3, as DNA: TGTGCCAGCAGGACGGACAGGGGCTCCAAAAACATTCAGTACTTC.

This chain links TRBV5-8 with TRBJ1-2; 9 positions agree with TRBD1. After removal of 4 bases from V and 4 bases from J, the junction contained 5 bases not matched to a gene. The CDR3 spans 14 residues. CDR1 and CDR2 (germline): SGHTS, YDEGEE. CDR3 amino acids: CASSVGTGPYGYTF. The CDR3 bases are TGTGCCAGCAGCGTCGGGACAGGGCCCTATGGCTACACCTTC.

This sequence joins TRBV6-5 and TRBJ1-1, with D possibly being TRBD1 (5 bases). Trimming cost V 3 bases and J 1 base, with 9 bases left between them. Germline assignment: CDR1 MNHEY and CDR2 SVGAGI. The CDR3 is made up of 14 amino acids. In DNA, the CDR3 is TGTGCCAGCAGTTATCGGCAGGGGAACACTGAAGCTTTCTTT. This gives the protein CASSYRQGNTEAFF.

This clone was recorded only once. The V and J genes are TRBV19 and TRBJ1-1; no clear D gene. The V and J ends lost 5 bases and 6 bases respectively, with 22 bases between them. Germline CDR1 reads LNHDA; CDR2 reads SQIVND (reference sequence). This CDR3 contains 16 residues. CDR3 amino acids: CASSPRYPPPNAEAFF. DNA for the CDR3: TGTGCCAGTAGTCCACGGTATCCCCCACCCAACGCTGAAGCTTTCTTT.

This clone occurred once. The chain combines TRBV6-5 with TRBJ1-2; weak D call: TRBD1 (6 bases). Germline values: CDR1 MNHEY, CDR2 SVGAGI. This CDR3 is 15 amino acids long. Trimming cost V 6 bases and J 8 bases, with 22 bases left between them. CDR3 coding DNA: TGTGCCAGCAGCCCAGCTCGACAGGAAATGGGGGGCTACACCTTC. This sequence encodes CASSPARQEMGGYTF.

This rearrangement joins TRBV3-1 (or the pseudogene TRBV3-2) to TRBJ2-6; 12 bases align to TRBD1. There are 19 residues in the CDR3. Germline V CDR1 and CDR2: LGHDT, YNNKEL (reference sequence). The V segment lost 4 bases and the J segment 1 base; nucleotides outside the gene matches: 8. The CDR3 loop reads CASSRAGTGGRSGANVLTF. The CDR3 nucleotides read TGTGCCAGCAGCCGGGCCGGGACAGGGGGCAGGTCTGGGGCCAACGTCCTGACTTTC.

CDR3 DNA sequence: TGTGCCAGCAGCCCCCTTGTTGCAACTAATGAAAAACTGTTTTTT. Translation: CASSPLVATNEKLFF. This sequence joins TRBV7-6 and TRBJ1-4; no clear D. The CDR3 is 15 residues long. Between the trimmed V and J ends, which lost 5 bases and 0 bases, there was a span of 10 bases. CDR1 is SGHVS, CDR2 FNYEAQ, per germline.